The clone carrying this TCR beta chain was seen a few times. Its cognate antigen is unknown. TCRdb independently ran MiXCR on the reads; one entry per CDR3 protein. The profile shows about 770,000 distinct CDR3 sequences, almost 30% of them singletons. These data are taken from a study of T cell repertoires in cytomegalovirus infection. Study-level results: HLA-C-restricted TCR beta clonotypes specific for CMV led the ex vivo response.

The specimen comprised cultured CD8+ T cells from PBMCs, sampled from culture after CMV antigen stimulation. This clonotype was sampled from a human donor in good health (CMV status not recorded). Some clones in this sample may be carry-over from other donors' samples.

The CDR3 loop reads CASSRGAIGEAFF. The CDR3 DNA reads TGTGCCAGCAGCCGGGGAGCTATCGGTGAAGCTTTCTTT. V and J are TRBV11-1 and TRBJ1-1; the D is unclear. Trimming shortened V by 5 bases and J by 7 bases, and 14 bases separated the two germline ends. This CDR3 contains 13 residues. Germline V gives CDR1 SGHAT, CDR2 FQDESV (reference sequence).